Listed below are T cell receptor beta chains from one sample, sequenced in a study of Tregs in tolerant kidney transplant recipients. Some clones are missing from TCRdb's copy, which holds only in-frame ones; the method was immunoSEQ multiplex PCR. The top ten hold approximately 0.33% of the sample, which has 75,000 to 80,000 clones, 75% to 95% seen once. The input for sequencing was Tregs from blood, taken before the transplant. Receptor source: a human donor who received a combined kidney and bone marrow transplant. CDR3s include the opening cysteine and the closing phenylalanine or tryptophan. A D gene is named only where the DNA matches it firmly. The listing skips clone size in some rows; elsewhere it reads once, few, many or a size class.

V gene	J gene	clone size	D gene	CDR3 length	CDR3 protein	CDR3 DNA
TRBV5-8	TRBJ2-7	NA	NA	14	CASSLWVETYEQYF	TGTGCCAGCAGCTTGTGGGTCGAGACCTACGAGCAGTACTTC
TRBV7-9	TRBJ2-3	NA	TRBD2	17	CASISEGGSGIADTQYF	TGTGCCAGCATCTCCGAAGGGGGTAGCGGGATCGCAGATACGCAGTATTTT
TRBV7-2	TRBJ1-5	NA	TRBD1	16	CASSPRAGGSNQPQHF	TGTGCCAGCAGCCCCCGGGCAGGGGGCAGCAATCAGCCCCAGCATTTT
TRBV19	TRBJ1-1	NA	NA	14	CASKPEQANTEAFF	TGTGCCAGTAAACCGGAGCAGGCAAACACTGAAGCTTTCTTT
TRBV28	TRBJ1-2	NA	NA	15	CASEGSSAANYGYTF	TGTGCCAGCGAGGGGTCCTCGGCCGCTAACTATGGCTACACCTTC
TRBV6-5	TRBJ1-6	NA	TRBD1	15	CASSRDRPYNSPLHF	TGTGCCAGCAGTCGGGACAGGCCCTATAATTCACCCCTCCACTTT
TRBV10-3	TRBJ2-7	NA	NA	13	CAISGLTSYEQYF	TGTGCCATCAGTGGCTTGACTTCCTACGAGCAGTACTTC
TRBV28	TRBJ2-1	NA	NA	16	CASSLSGVSSYNEQFF	TGTGCCAGCAGTTTATCAGGGGTCAGCTCCTACAATGAGCAGTTCTTC
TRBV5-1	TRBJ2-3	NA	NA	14	CASSLMDSGDTQYF	TGCGCCAGCAGCTTGATGGATTCTGGGGATACGCAGTATTTT
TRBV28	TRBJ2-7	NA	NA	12	CASSFSHYEQYF	TGTGCCAGCAGTTTTAGTCACTACGAGCAGTACTTC
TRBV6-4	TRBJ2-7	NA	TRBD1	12	CASRTGPYEQYF	TGTGCCAGCCGGACAGGCCCCTACGAGCAGTACTTC
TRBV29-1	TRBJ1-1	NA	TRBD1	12	CSGGQADTEAFF	TGCAGCGGGGGACAGGCAGACACTGAAGCTTTCTTT
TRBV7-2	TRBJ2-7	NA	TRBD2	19	CASSLVAGGSTSGRNEQYF	TGTGCCAGCAGCTTAGTGGCAGGGGGGTCAACTAGCGGGAGAAACGAGCAGTACTTC
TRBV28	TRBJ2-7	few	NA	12	CASSYGGYEQYF	TGTGCCAGCAGTTACGGGGGCTACGAGCAGTACTTC
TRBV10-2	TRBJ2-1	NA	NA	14	CASIRQVSYNEQFF	TGCGCCAGCATCAGACAGGTGTCCTACAATGAGCAGTTCTTC
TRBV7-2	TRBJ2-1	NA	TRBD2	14	CASSLVGGNNEQFF	TGTGCCAGCAGCTTAGTCGGGGGGAACAATGAGCAGTTCTTC
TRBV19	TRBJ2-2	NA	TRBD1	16	CASSLRTGASTGELFF	TGTGCCAGTAGCCTCCGGACAGGGGCGTCAACCGGGGAGCTGTTTTTT
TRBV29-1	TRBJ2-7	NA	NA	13	CSASHQVPGEQYF	TGCAGCGCTTCCCATCAAGTGCCTGGCGAGCAGTACTTC
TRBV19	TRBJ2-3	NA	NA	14	CASSIDGLPDTQYF	TGTGCCAGTAGTATTGATGGTTTACCAGATACGCAGTATTTT
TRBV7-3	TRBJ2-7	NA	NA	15	CASSWEVGASYEQYF	TGTGCCAGCAGCTGGGAGGTAGGGGCCTCGTACGAGCAGTACTTC
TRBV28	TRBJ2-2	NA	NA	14	CASSLGRNTGELFF	TGTGCCAGCAGTTTAGGGCGGAACACCGGGGAGCTGTTTTTT
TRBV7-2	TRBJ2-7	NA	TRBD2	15	CASSLGTSGSYEQYF	TGTGCCAGCAGCTTAGGAACTAGCGGGTCCTACGAGCAGTACTTC
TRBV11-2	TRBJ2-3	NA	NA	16	CASSSTSGLITDTQYF	TGTGCCAGCAGCTCAACTTCGGGACTCATCACAGATACGCAGTATTTT
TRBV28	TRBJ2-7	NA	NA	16	CASSPPLRRGSYEQYF	TGTGCCAGCAGCCCCCCTCTTAGGAGGGGGTCCTACGAGCAGTACTTC
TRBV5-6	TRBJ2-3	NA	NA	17	CASSLTGGVGFTDTQYF	TGTGCCAGCAGCTTGACCGGGGGAGTCGGGTTTACAGATACGCAGTATTTT
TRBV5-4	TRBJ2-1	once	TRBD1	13	CASSLVQGNEQFF	TGTGCCAGCAGCTTGGTACAGGGGAATGAGCAGTTCTTC
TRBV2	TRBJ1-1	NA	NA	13	CASTPQIGLTPVW	TGTGCCAGCACCCCACAAATTGGACTAACCCCCGTATGG
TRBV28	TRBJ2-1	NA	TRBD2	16	CASSTRTSGRIGEQFF	TGTGCCAGCAGTACCAGGACTAGCGGGAGGATTGGGGAGCAGTTCTTC
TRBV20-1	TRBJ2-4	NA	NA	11	CSAPVKNIQYF	TGCAGTGCCCCCGTCAAAAACATTCAGTACTTC
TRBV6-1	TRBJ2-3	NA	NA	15	CASSARDVSTDTQYF	TGTGCCAGCAGTGCGCGGGATGTGAGCACAGATACGCAGTATTTT
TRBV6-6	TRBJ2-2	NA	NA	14	CASSYSDTTGELFF	TGTGCCAGCAGTTACTCGGATACCACCGGGGAGCTGTTTTTT
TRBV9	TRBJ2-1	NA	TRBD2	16	CASSSAREREYNEQFF	TGTGCCAGCAGCTCAGCCAGGGAGCGGGAATACAATGAGCAGTTCTTC
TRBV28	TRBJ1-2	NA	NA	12	CASSLEGYGYTF	TGTGCCAGCAGTTTAGAAGGGTATGGCTACACCTTC
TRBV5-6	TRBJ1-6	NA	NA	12	CASSAGEGPLHF	TGTGCCAGCAGCGCCGGGGAGGGACCCCTCCACTTT
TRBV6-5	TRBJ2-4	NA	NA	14	CASSSGPTWDIQYF	TGTGCCAGCAGCTCCGGACCGACGTGGGACATTCAGTACTTC
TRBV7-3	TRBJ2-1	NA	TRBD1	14	CASSKDRGDNEQFF	TGTGCCAGCAGCAAAGACAGGGGCGACAATGAGCAGTTCTTC
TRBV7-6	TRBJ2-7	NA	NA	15	CASSLSGSNSYEQYF	TGTGCCAGCAGCTTAAGCGGGTCCAACTCCTACGAGCAGTACTTC
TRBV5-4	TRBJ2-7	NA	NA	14	CASSAAGRDREQYF	TGTGCCAGCAGCGCCGCGGGAAGGGATCGAGAGCAGTACTTC
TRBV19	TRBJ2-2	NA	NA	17	CASSVSRAGTYTGELFF	TGTGCCAGTAGTGTTTCGCGTGCCGGGACCTACACCGGGGAGCTGTTTTTT
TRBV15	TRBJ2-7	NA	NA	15	CATSRDGRNSYEQYF	TGTGCCACCAGCAGAGATGGGAGGAACTCCTACGAGCAGTACTTC
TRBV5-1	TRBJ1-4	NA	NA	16	CASSLAVGTTNEKLFF	TGCGCCAGCAGCTTGGCAGTCGGAACAACTAATGAAAAACTGTTTTTT
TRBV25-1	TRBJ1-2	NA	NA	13	CASMGWFNYGYTF	TGTGCCAGCATGGGGTGGTTTAACTATGGCTACACCTTC
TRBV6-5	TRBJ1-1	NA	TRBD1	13	CASSLAGGTEAFF	TGTGCCAGCAGTTTGGCAGGGGGGACTGAAGCTTTCTTT
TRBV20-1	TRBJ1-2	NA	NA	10	CSASSYGYTF	TGCAGTGCTAGCAGCTATGGCTACACCTTC
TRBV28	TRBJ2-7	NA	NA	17	CASSSLSLTGRGNEQYF	TGTGCCAGCAGTTCTTTAAGCCTGACAGGCCGAGGCAACGAGCAGTACTTC